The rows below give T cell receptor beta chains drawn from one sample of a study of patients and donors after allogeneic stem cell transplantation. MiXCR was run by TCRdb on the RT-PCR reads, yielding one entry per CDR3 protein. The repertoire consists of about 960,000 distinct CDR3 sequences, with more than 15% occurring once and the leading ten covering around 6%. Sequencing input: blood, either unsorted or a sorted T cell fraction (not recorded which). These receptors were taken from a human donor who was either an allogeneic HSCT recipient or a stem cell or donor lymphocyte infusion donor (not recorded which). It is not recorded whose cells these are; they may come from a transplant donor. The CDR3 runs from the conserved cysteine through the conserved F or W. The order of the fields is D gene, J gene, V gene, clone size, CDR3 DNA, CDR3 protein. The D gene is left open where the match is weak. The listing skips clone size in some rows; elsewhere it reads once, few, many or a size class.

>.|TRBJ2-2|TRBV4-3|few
TGCGCCAGCAGCCAAGATGTTCGGAGTGCGGCGAACACCGGGGAGCTGTTTTTT
CASSQDVRSAANTGELFF
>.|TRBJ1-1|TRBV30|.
TGTGCCTGGAGGCAGGGTTCGGGTACTGAAGCTTTCTTT
CAWRQGSGTEAFF
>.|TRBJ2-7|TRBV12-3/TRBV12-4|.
TGTGCCAGCAGCCCGCGGTCCATCGAGCAGTACTTC
CASSPRSIEQYF
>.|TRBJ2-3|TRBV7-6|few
TGTGCCAGCAGCTTCGGAATATATAGGGGCGCAGATACGCAGTATTTT
CASSFGIYRGADTQYF
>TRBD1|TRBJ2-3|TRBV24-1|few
TGTGCCACCAGTGATTTAGGACAGGGGGGTGAAGATACGCAGTATTTT
CATSDLGQGGEDTQYF
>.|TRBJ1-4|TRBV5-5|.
TGTGCCAGCAGCTTGTACAGGGTGAGGGCTGAAAAACTGTTTTTT
CASSLYRVRAEKLFF
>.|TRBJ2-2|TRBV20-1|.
TGCAGTGCTGCCCGAGACTTCGGAAACACCGGGGAGCTGTTTTTT
CSAARDFGNTGELFF
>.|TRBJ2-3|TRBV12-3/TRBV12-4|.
TGTGCCAGCAGCATTGGCGTGAGGGGAGATACGCAGTATTTT
CASSIGVRGDTQYF
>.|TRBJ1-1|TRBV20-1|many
TGCAGTGCTAGAAGGACAGTAAACACTGAAGCTTTCTTT
CSARRTVNTEAFF
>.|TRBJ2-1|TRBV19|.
TGTGCCAGTAGTATCCCAGGTAATGAGCAGTTCTTC
CASSIPGNEQFF
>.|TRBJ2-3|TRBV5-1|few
TGCGCCAGCAGCCCCCCTAGGGGGGATAGCACAGATACGCAGTATTTT
CASSPPRGDSTDTQYF
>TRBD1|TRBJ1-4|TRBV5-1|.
TGCGCCAGCAGCATGACAGGGCTCGTCGGTGAAAAACTGTTTTTT
CASSMTGLVGEKLFF
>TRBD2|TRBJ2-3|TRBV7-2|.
TGTGCCAGCAGCCTCCGATGGGGGGGAGGAATAGATACGCAGTATTTT
CASSLRWGGGIDTQYF
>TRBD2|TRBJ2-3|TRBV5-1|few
TGCGCCAGCAGGACTAGCGGGGGCGAGGTAGATACGCAGTATTTT
CASRTSGGEVDTQYF
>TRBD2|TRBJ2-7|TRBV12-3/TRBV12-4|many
TGTGCCAGCAGTCGGACTAGCGGGAACTACGAGCAGTACTTC
CASSRTSGNYEQYF
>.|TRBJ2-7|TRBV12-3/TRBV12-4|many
TGTGCCAGCAGGCGGGACAGTGGTTACGAGCAGTACTTC
CASRRDSGYEQYF
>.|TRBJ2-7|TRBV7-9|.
TGTGCCAGCATCACCGTCGGGGCCTACGAGCAGTACTTC
CASITVGAYEQYF
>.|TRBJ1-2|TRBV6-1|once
TGTGCCAGCAGTGGCGTTGGGGTGGACTATGGCTACACCTTC
CASSGVGVDYGYTF
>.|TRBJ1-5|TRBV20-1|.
TGCAGTGCTTCTAGACACGCAGATAGCAATCAGCCCCAGCATTTT
CSASRHADSNQPQHF
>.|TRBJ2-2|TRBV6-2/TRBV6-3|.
TGTGCCAGCACCTTTGACACCACGAACACCGGGGAGCTGTTTTTT
CASTFDTTNTGELFF
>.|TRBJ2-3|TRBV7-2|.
TGTGCCAGCCTTCGCCAGCCCCCAAGGTCGGGGGATACGCAGTATTTT
CASLRQPPRSGDTQYF
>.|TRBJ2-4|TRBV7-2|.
TGTGCCAGCAGCCCAGCTCGGGACACGTTGAACATTCAGTACTTC
CASSPARDTLNIQYF
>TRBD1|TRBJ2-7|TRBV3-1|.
TGTGCCAGCAGCGCCCAGGACAGGGGATATTCCTACGAGCAGTACTTC
CASSAQDRGYSYEQYF
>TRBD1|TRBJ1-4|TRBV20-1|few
TGCAGTTTTCGGGGACAGGGTAATGAAAAACTGTTTTTT
CSFRGQGNEKLFF
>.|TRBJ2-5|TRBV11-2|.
TGTGCCAGCAGCTATAGGAGGGGCCGGGGCGATGAGACCCAGTACTTC
CASSYRRGRGDETQYF
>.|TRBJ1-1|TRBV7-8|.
TGTGCCAGCAGCTTAGTGGGCAGGGGAAGAGGGAACACTGAAGCTTTCTTT
CASSLVGRGRGNTEAFF
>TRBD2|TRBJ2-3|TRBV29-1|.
TGCAGCGTTGAAACCCTAGCGGAGGGCACAGATACGCAGTATTTT
CSVETLAEGTDTQYF
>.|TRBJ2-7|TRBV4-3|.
TGCGCCAGCAGCCATGAGTACCAGGAGTTCCTACCCTACGAGCAGTACTTC
CASSHEYQEFLPYEQYF
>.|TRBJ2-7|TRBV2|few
TGTGCCATATATGACGAGGGGGTTGGCGAGCAGTACTTC
CAIYDEGVGEQYF
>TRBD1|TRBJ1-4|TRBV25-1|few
TGTGCCAGCAGTGTACCCGGGACAGGGGGCGGAAAACTGTTTTTT
CASSVPGTGGGKLFF
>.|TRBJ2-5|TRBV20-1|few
TGCAGTGCTAGTATTCAGGGGCGCCAAGAGACCCAGTACTTC
CSASIQGRQETQYF
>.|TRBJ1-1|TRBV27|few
TGTGCCAGCAGCCCCTGGGCAGGGGCTTATGAAGCTTTCTTT
CASSPWAGAYEAFF
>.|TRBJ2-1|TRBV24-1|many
TGTGCCACCAGTGATTTGCAGTCATACAATGAGCAGTTCTTC
CATSDLQSYNEQFF
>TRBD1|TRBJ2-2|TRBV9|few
TGTGCCAGCAGCCCCCATCCGGGGACAGGTCATTTGGGGGAGCTGTTTTTT
CASSPHPGTGHLGELFF
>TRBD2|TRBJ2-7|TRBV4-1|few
TGCGCCAGCAGCCGGACAGCAATTGGGACTAGCGGAGGGGAGCAGTACTTC
CASSRTAIGTSGGEQYF
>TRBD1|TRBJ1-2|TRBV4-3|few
TGCGCCAGCAGCCCCTATACGGGACAGGGGTCGGCTGGCTACACCTTC
CASSPYTGQGSAGYTF
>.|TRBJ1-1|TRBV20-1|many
TGCAGTGCCGGACGGAACTCTAACACTGAAGCTTTCTTT
CSAGRNSNTEAFF
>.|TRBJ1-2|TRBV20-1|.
TGCAGTGCTAGAGAGATAGGTTTTCTTCCAAACTATGGCTACACCTTC
CSAREIGFLPNYGYTF
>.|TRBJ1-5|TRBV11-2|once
TGTGCCAGCAGCTCGGCGGGGCCCGCAGGGCAGCCCCAGCATTTT
CASSSAGPAGQPQHF
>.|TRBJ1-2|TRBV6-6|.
TGTGCCAGCAGCCTCCGGGGGGACGCTGGCTACACCTTC
CASSLRGDAGYTF
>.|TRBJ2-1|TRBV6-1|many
TGTGCCAGCAGACGACAACTGAGCTCCTACAATGAGCAGTTCTTC
CASRRQLSSYNEQFF
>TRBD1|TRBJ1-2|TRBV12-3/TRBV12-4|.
TGTGCCAGCAGGGGGATTGAGGGGCAGGGGGGGAAATATGGCTACACCTTC
CASRGIEGQGGKYGYTF
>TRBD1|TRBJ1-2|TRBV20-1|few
TGCAGTGCGACAGGGAAAGGGAATGGCTACACCTTC
CSATGKGNGYTF
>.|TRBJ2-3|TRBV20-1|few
TGCAGTGCTACAGAAAACACAGATACGCAGTATTTT
CSATENTDTQYF
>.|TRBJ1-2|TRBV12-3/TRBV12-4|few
TGTGCCAGCAGTTTAGCGGGGAGTCTCTACACCTTC
CASSLAGSLYTF
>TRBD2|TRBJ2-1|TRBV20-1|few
TGCAGTGCTCTTAGCGGGGGGAATCCGTATGAGCAGTTCTTC
CSALSGGNPYEQFF